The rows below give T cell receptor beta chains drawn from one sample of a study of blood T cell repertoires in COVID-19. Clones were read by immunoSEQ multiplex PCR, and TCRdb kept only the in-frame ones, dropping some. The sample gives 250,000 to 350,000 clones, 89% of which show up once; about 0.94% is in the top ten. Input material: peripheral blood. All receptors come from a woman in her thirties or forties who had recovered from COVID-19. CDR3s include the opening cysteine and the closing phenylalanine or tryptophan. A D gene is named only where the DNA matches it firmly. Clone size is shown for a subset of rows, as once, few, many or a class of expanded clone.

TGCGCCAGCAGCTTGATAACTAGCGGGAGGGCCAATGAGCAGTTCTTC | CASSLITSGRANEQFF | - | TRBV5-1 | TRBD2 | TRBJ2-1
TGTGCCAGCAGCTTAGAACCGGGACTAGCGGTTGAGACCCAGTACTTC | CASSLEPGLAVETQYF | - | TRBV7-2 | TRBD2 | TRBJ2-5
TGTGCCAGCAGCTTGGCGGGGGGCGATTCTGGAAACACCATATATTTT | CASSLAGGDSGNTIYF | - | TRBV5-5 | - | TRBJ1-3
TGCAGCGTTTTGACAGCTTCTAATGAAAAACTGTTTTTT | CSVLTASNEKLFF | - | TRBV29-1 | - | TRBJ1-4
TGTGCCAGCAGCCCTAGGGCGGGTGCCGGGGAGCTGTTTTTT | CASSPRAGAGELFF | - | TRBV7-3 | - | TRBJ2-2
TGCAGCGTTGAGGAGGGCGCGACTGAAAAACTGTTTTTT | CSVEEGATEKLFF | once | TRBV29-1 | - | TRBJ1-4
TGTGCCAGCAGCCAAGGGCGGGAGCCCTACGAGCAGTACTTC | CASSQGREPYEQYF | - | TRBV3-1/TRBV3-2 | TRBD2 | TRBJ2-7
TGTGCCACCAGCCGGGACAGGGCTCCCTACGAGCAGTACTTC | CATSRDRAPYEQYF | - | TRBV24-1 | TRBD1 | TRBJ2-7
TGTGCCAGCAATCCGGGACAGACTGGAAACACCATATATTTT | CASNPGQTGNTIYF | - | TRBV28 | TRBD1 | TRBJ1-3
TGTGCCAGTAACCCCGGACAGGGTTTGGGCACAGATACGCAGTATTTT | CASNPGQGLGTDTQYF | - | TRBV19 | TRBD1 | TRBJ2-3
TGTGCCAGCAGCACACAGTACGAGCAGTACTTC | CASSTQYEQYF | few | TRBV28 | - | TRBJ2-7
TGTGCCAGCAGCTTAAGCAGCACAGATACGCAGTATTTT | CASSLSSTDTQYF | - | TRBV7-9 | - | TRBJ2-3
TGTGCCAGCAGCTTAGCGTCCTTGGCGGGAACGACCGGGGAGCTGTTTTTT | CASSLASLAGTTGELFF | - | TRBV7-8 | - | TRBJ2-2
TGTGCCAGCAGCTCGACTCTGGGACTAGCGGGAGCCCACCAAGAGACCCAGTACTTC | CASSSTLGLAGAHQETQYF | - | TRBV7-9 | TRBD2 | TRBJ2-5
TGTGCCAGCAGCCAAGATGCGAGCGGGGGTCGTGAGGTGTTCTTC | CASSQDASGGREVFF | - | TRBV3-1/TRBV3-2 | TRBD2 | TRBJ2-1
TGTGCCAGCATCGCCCTGACAGCCTCCTATGGCTACACCTTC | CASIALTASYGYTF | - | TRBV2 | - | TRBJ1-2
TGTGCCAGCACCAGCGAGCGGGGGTCCTACGAGCAGTACTTC | CASTSERGSYEQYF | few | TRBV11-1 | TRBD2 | TRBJ2-7
TGCGCCAGCAGCCAGACAGGGGGCTACTCTGGGGCCAACGTCCTGACTTTC | CASSQTGGYSGANVLTF | - | TRBV5-1 | TRBD1 | TRBJ2-6
TGTGCCAGCAGCTTATCGACAGGCGGCTATGGCTACACCTTC | CASSLSTGGYGYTF | - | TRBV6-2/TRBV6-3 | - | TRBJ1-2
TGTGCCAGCAGCCATGGTGGGCGTGAGCAGTACTTC | CASSHGGREQYF | - | TRBV3-1/TRBV3-2 | - | TRBJ2-7
TGTGCCAGCAGCCACGGAACAGCGGGAGGGCCGGGGAGTTTCGGAGAGACCCAGTACTTC | CASSHGTAGGPGSFGETQYF | - | TRBV3-1/TRBV3-2 | TRBD2 | TRBJ2-5
TGTGCCAGCAGCGAAACCCCGGGACTAGCGGGGATGTCTAGCACAGATACGCAGTATTTT | CASSETPGLAGMSSTDTQYF | - | TRBV9 | TRBD2 | TRBJ2-3
TGCGCCAGCAGCTTGATTATTAGCGGAGAGGGAGAGACCCAGTACTTC | CASSLIISGEGETQYF | - | TRBV5-1 | - | TRBJ2-5
TGTGCCAGCAGTGAACCTACAGCCTCGAATCAGCCCCAGCATTTT | CASSEPTASNQPQHF | - | TRBV6-1 | - | TRBJ1-5
TGTGCCTGGAAAATCCCGGGACTAGTCGGCACCGGGGAGCTGTTTTTT | CAWKIPGLVGTGELFF | once | TRBV30 | TRBD2 | TRBJ2-2
TGTGCCAGCCAATATGAGCAGTTCTTC | CASQYEQFF | - | TRBV19 | - | TRBJ2-1
TGTGCCAGCAGTTCGGGACAGGGGGCTTTAGAGCAGTACTTC | CASSSGQGALEQYF | - | TRBV27 | TRBD1 | TRBJ2-7
TGTGCCAGCAGCCAAGACGGAGAAAGAAATCTTATCCCAGATACGCAGTATTTT | CASSQDGERNLIPDTQYF | - | TRBV14 | - | TRBJ2-3
TGCGCCAGCAGCTCTTTTGGGACAGGGGGCTACGAGCAGTACTTC | CASSSFGTGGYEQYF | - | TRBV5-1 | TRBD1 | TRBJ2-7
TGTGCCAGCAGTTACGCTGGACAGGGCTACGAGCAGTACTTC | CASSYAGQGYEQYF | - | TRBV6-6 | TRBD1 | TRBJ2-7
TGTGCCGGCACGCAGGGAAGCGGCTACACCTTC | CAGTQGSGYTF | - | TRBV30 | - | TRBJ1-2
TGTGCCAGCAGCCAACTCGGGACAGCCAACACCGGGGAGCTGTTTTTT | CASSQLGTANTGELFF | - | TRBV4-2 | TRBD1 | TRBJ2-2
TGTGCCAGTAGTACGTACAGGGGTGGCGGGGAGCTGTTTTTT | CASSTYRGGGELFF | - | TRBV19 | TRBD1 | TRBJ2-2
TGTGCCAGCAGTCAGGCAGACAGGGTCCCGGCCAATGAGCAGTTCTTC | CASSQADRVPANEQFF | - | TRBV2 | TRBD1 | TRBJ2-1
TGTGCCAGCAGCAGCGGGACAGGGGGTTTTGAAAAACTGTTTTTT | CASSSGTGGFEKLFF | - | TRBV9 | TRBD1 | TRBJ1-4
TGTGCCAGCTCACCATATGCAGATACGCAGTATTTT | CASSPYADTQYF | - | TRBV18 | - | TRBJ2-3
TGTGCCAGCAGCTTGGATCAGGGCTTGAGCACTGAAGCTTTCTTT | CASSLDQGLSTEAFF | - | TRBV5-6 | - | TRBJ1-1
TGTGCCAGCAGCTCGGGACAGGATATCTACGAGCAGTACTTC | CASSSGQDIYEQYF | - | TRBV9 | TRBD1 | TRBJ2-7
TGTGCCAGCAGCAAGACTAGCGGGAGGGACAATGAGCAGTTCTTC | CASSKTSGRDNEQFF | - | TRBV2 | TRBD2 | TRBJ2-1
TGTGCCAGTAGTATAAGGGACAGGGCACCTTACAATGAGCAGTTCTTC | CASSIRDRAPYNEQFF | - | TRBV19 | TRBD1 | TRBJ2-1
TGCAGCGTTAGAAGTGGACAGGGGTCCTACGAGCAGTACTTC | CSVRSGQGSYEQYF | - | TRBV29-1 | TRBD1 | TRBJ2-7
TGTGCCAGCACCATCGGGGATACGCAGTATTTT | CASTIGDTQYF | - | TRBV6-5 | - | TRBJ2-3
TGCGCCAGCAGCCAAGAGGGGGGGTCTTCTACCTACAATGAGCAGTTCTTC | CASSQEGGSSTYNEQFF | - | TRBV4-1 | TRBD2 | TRBJ2-1
TGTGCCAGCAGCTTAGTCCCGGGGAATGAGCAGTTCTTC | CASSLVPGNEQFF | - | TRBV7-9 | - | TRBJ2-1
TGTGCCAGCAGCCGCGGCGGTCGGGGGGCGATCGCTGAAGCTTTCTTT | CASSRGGRGAIAEAFF | - | TRBV3-1/TRBV3-2 | - | TRBJ1-1
TGTGCCAGCAGTGGCCGGACAGGGGGCTACGAGCAGTACTTC | CASSGRTGGYEQYF | - | TRBV25-1 | TRBD1 | TRBJ2-7
TGTGCCAGCAGCTGGGACAGGGGAAAGTCCTACGAGCAGTACTTC | CASSWDRGKSYEQYF | - | TRBV5-8 | TRBD1 | TRBJ2-7
TGTGCCAGCAGCCAACTACCTGGGGGCAGTCCATTGATGGGGCAGTACTTC | CASSQLPGGSPLMGQYF | - | TRBV3-1/TRBV3-2 | - | TRBJ2-7
TGTGCCAGCAGCAAGAGGGAGGGATCCTACAATGAGCAGTTCTTC | CASSKREGSYNEQFF | - | TRBV21-1 | - | TRBJ2-1
TGTGCCTGGAGTTTTAACGGGGGGCCTGGAAACACCATATATTTT | CAWSFNGGPGNTIYF | - | TRBV30 | - | TRBJ1-3
TGCGCCAGCAGCCCGGGACAGGGGTTCGATGAGCAGTTCTTC | CASSPGQGFDEQFF | - | TRBV5-1 | TRBD1 | TRBJ2-1
TGTGCCAGCAGCTTACCGGGTGTCGTGGATGAGCAGTTCTTC | CASSLPGVVDEQFF | - | TRBV7-9 | - | TRBJ2-1
TGTGCCAGCTTGACGGGGAGCTCCTATAATTCACCCCTCCACTTT | CASLTGSSYNSPLHF | - | TRBV6-5 | - | TRBJ1-6
TGCAGCGTTGAGGACTCGTCGCCCCGAAGTGAGCAGTTCTTC | CSVEDSSPRSEQFF | once | TRBV29-1 | - | TRBJ2-1
TGTGCCAGCAGCCCCGAACATCAGGGGTGGAACTATGGCTACACCTTC | CASSPEHQGWNYGYTF | - | TRBV3-1/TRBV3-2 | - | TRBJ1-2